The next 26 T cell receptor beta chains were all read from a single sample in a study of CD8+CD57+ T cells in acquired aplastic anemia. Previously, flow cytometry had revealed CD8+CD57+ cell expansion in the patients chosen for sequencing. The template for TCR beta VDJ and CDR3 sequence profiling was genomic DNA. TCRdb redid the calling of the reads with MiXCR, one entry per CDR3 protein. This table has 75,000 to 100,000 distinct CDR3 sequences, around 68% appearing once. Sample: sorted CD4+, CD8+, or CD8+CD57+ T cells (not recorded which) from PBMCs. These receptors all stem from a human donor with aplastic anemia.

This clonotype is categorized as medium-sized. This sequence joins TRBV6-1 and TRBJ2-5, with 11 bases that match TRBD2. CDR1 is MNHNS, CDR2 SASEGT, per germline. The V and J ends lost 3 bases and 1 base, in that order; junction bases with no gene match: 4. The CDR3 is made up of 16 amino acids. The CDR3 protein is CASSDTGTSGQETQYF. For the CDR3, the DNA is TGTGCCAGCAGTGATACCGGGACTAGCGGCCAAGAGACCCAGTACTTC.

V usage is TRBV15 and J usage is TRBJ1-5, with 7 bases that match TRBD1. With V trimmed by 5 bases and J by 6 bases, 10 bases remained unmatched. This CDR3 is built from 15 residues. Germline CDR1 and CDR2: LNHNV and YYDKDF (reference sequence). For the CDR3, the DNA is TGTGCCACCAGCGAAAAGTTTACAGGGGTTCAGCCCCAGCATTTT. This translates into CATSEKFTGVQPQHF.

This chain uses TRBV25-1 with TRBJ2-4; TRBD2 might be the D (5 bases). Trimming removed 3 bases at V and 6 bases at J, with 15 bases between. Per germline, CDR1 MGHDK and CDR2 SYGVNS. The CDR3 has 15 amino acids. CDR3 loop: CASSELFGVGNIQYF. The CDR3 nucleotides are TGTGCCAGCAGTGAGTTGTTCGGGGTGGGAAACATTCAGTACTTC.

This chain joins TRBV9 and TRBJ2-7, with TRBD1 matching 8 bases. V dropped 3 bases and J dropped 4; count of bases not matched to a gene: 9. Germline-derived CDR1 and CDR2 are SGDLS and YYNGEE. CDR3 size: 15 residues. CDR3 sequence (DNA): TGTGCCAGCAGCGCGACAGGGGCGCCCAATTACGAGCAGTACTTC. This sequence encodes CASSATGAPNYEQYF. The full variable domain, completed using reference TRBV9 and TRBJ2-7, is DSGVTQTPKHLITATGQRVTLRCSPRSGDLSVYWYQQSLDQGLQFLIQYYNGEERAKGNILERFSAQQFPDLHSELNLSSLELGDSALYFCASSATGAPNYEQYFGPGTRLTVT.

The chain uses TRBV9 and TRBJ1-2; TRBD1 agrees at 7 bases. J gave up 11 bases and V 0 bases, and 1 base lay outside the gene matches. The CDR3 loop spans 11 amino acids. The germline V gene has CDR1 SGDLS and CDR2 YYNGEE. CDR3 nucleotides: TGTGCCAGCAGCGTAGCGGACAGGTACACCTTC. Translating gives CASSVADRYTF.

This chain uses TRBV20-1 with TRBJ2-3; 8 bases agree with TRBD2. CDR1 is DFQATT, CDR2 SNEGSKA, per germline (reference sequence). The CDR3 loop spans 15 amino acids. V was pared by 0 bases and J by 7 bases, with 9 bases of the junction left unmatched. The CDR3 DNA is TGCAGTGCTAGAGAGGGGTCGGGGGGGCCAAATACGCAGTATTTT. Its translation is CSAREGSGGPNTQYF.

This clonotype was picked up one time. The V and J genes are TRBV19 and TRBJ1-2; D gene ambiguous. The CDR3 covers 12 residues. The germline V and J ends were trimmed by 6 bases and 2 bases, with 7 bases remaining between them. Germline V gene lookup returns CDR1 LNHDA and CDR2 SQIVND (reference sequence). The CDR3 region is CASSPLNYGYTF. CDR3 coding DNA: TGTGCCAGTAGCCCCCTGAACTATGGCTACACCTTC.

V and J are TRBV29-1 and TRBJ1-2; a possible D gene is TRBD1 (6 bases). V was trimmed by 3 bases and J by 1 base, leaving 9 bases between them. The CDR3 extends over 13 amino acids. Germline V gene data show CDR1 as SQVTM and CDR2 as ANQGSEA. The CDR3 spells CSVEGADNYGYTF. The CDR3 region has the DNA TGCAGCGTTGAGGGGGCTGATAACTATGGCTACACCTTC.

The chain carries TRBV4-1 and TRBJ2-7; a weak D match, TRBD1 (5 bases). This CDR3 is 15 amino acids long. Trimming cost V 0 bases and J 4 bases, with 13 bases left between them. CDR1 is MGHRA and CDR2 is YSYEKL in the germline V gene. The CDR3 DNA reads TGCGCCAGCAGCCAAGATCCCCGGACAAATTACGAGCAGTACTTC. It encodes CASSQDPRTNYEQYF.

This clonotype was found many times. This sequence joins TRBV20-1 and TRBJ1-1; D perhaps matches TRBD1 (5 bases). The CDR3 runs 13 residues. CDR1 DFQATT and CDR2 SNEGSKA come from the germline V gene (reference sequence). The germline V and J ends were trimmed by 2 bases and 3 bases, with 10 bases remaining between them. CDR3 amino acids: CSARSGDYTEAFF. For the CDR3, the DNA is TGCAGTGCTAGATCTGGGGACTACACTGAAGCTTTCTTT.

CDR3: CASSVVAGGNEQFF. For the CDR3, the DNA is TGTGCCAGCAGTGTTGTAGCGGGAGGTAATGAGCAGTTCTTC. The chain links TRBV2 to TRBJ2-1, with 10 bases identical to TRBD2. The V and J ends lost 4 bases and 7 bases, in that order; junction bases with no gene match: 4. The CDR3 totals 14 residues. CDR1 is SNHLY, CDR2 FYNNEI, per germline. Looking up the rest from reference TRBV2 and TRBJ2-1 gives the full variable domain: EPEVTQTPSHQVTQMGQEVILRCVPISNHLYFYWYRQILGQKVEFLVSFYNNEISEKSEIFDDQFSVERPDGSNFTLKIRSTKLEDSAMYFCASSVVAGGNEQFFGPGTRLTVL.

This chain joins TRBV7-2 and TRBJ1-2, with unresolved D. From germline, CDR1 is SGHTA and CDR2 FQGNSA. V was shortened by 6 bases and J by 9 bases, with 11 bases between the two germline ends. This CDR3 has 11 amino acids. CDR3 bases: TGTGCCAGCAGTTTCCATCCCAGCTACACCTTC. As protein: CASSFHPSYTF.

V and J are TRBV19 and TRBJ1-1, with TRBD1 identical over 8 bases. Germline V gene data show CDR1 as LNHDA and CDR2 as SQIVND (reference sequence). This CDR3 has 16 residues. After removal of 5 bases from V and 4 bases from J, the junction contained 12 bases not matched to a gene. This CDR3 is CASSPTTSGTGTEAFF. CDR3 nucleotide sequence: TGTGCCAGTAGTCCAACCACTTCCGGGACAGGCACTGAAGCTTTCTTT.

The chain carries TRBV12-3 or TRBV12-4 and TRBJ2-5; 12 bases are shared with TRBD2. J lost 7 bases, V lost 8 bases, and 11 bases had no gene match. The CDR3 has 15 amino acids. CDR3: CASGQTSGRSVTQYF. The DNA of the CDR3 is TGTGCCAGCGGCCAGACTAGCGGGAGAAGCGTGACCCAGTACTTC.

The chain uses TRBV20-1 and TRBJ1-5, with D unclear. The length of the CDR3 is 14 residues. Germline loops: CDR1 DFQATT, CDR2 SNEGSKA (reference sequence). The germline V and J ends were trimmed by 0 bases and 3 bases, with 9 bases remaining between them. Written as DNA, the CDR3 is TGCAGTGCTAGAGATTTGGGATTCAATCAGCCCCAGCATTTT. It codes for CSARDLGFNQPQHF.

The chain employs TRBV7-2 and TRBJ1-2, with D perhaps TRBD1 (5 bases). From germline, CDR1 is SGHTA and CDR2 FQGNSA. With 1 base removed from V and 2 bases from J, the gap between germline ends came to 8 bases. The CDR3 runs to 14 residues. CDR3 bases: TGTGCCAGCAGCTTAGTCCCAGGGAACTATGGCTACACCTTC. Translating gives CASSLVPGNYGYTF.

The chain uses TRBV11-1 and TRBJ2-1; 13 bases match TRBD2. This CDR3 spans 16 amino acids. CDR1 is SGHAT, CDR2 FQDESV, per germline (reference sequence). Unmatched junction bases numbered 4, after V lost 4 bases and J lost 4 bases. CDR3 in DNA: TGTGCCAGCAGCTCCGGACTAGCGGGGGAATACAATGAGCAGTTCTTC. Translated: CASSSGLAGEYNEQFF.

This chain uses TRBV12-3 or TRBV12-4 with TRBJ2-7; 8 nucleotides agree with TRBD1. This CDR3 has 14 residues. V was clipped by 3 bases and J by 3 bases; unmatched bases: 4. The CDR3 DNA sequence: TGTGCCAGCAGTTTGGCAGGGGGCGGCTACGAGCAGTACTTC. It encodes CASSLAGGGYEQYF.

This clonotype occurred many times. The genes are TRBV27 and TRBJ2-7, with D perhaps matching TRBD1 (6 bases). Germline values: CDR1 MNHEY, CDR2 SMNVEV (reference sequence). The CDR3 extends over 14 amino acids. Trimming removed 5 bases at V and 0 bases at J, with 11 bases between. CDR3 sequence reads: CASSTGTYSYEQYF. The CDR3 nucleotides are TGTGCCAGCAGTACCGGGACATACTCCTACGAGCAGTACTTC.

The chain links TRBV2 to TRBJ2-2, with D unclear. V dropped 6 bases and J dropped 5 bases, with 13 bases sitting between them. This CDR3 has 14 amino acids. Germline CDR1 reads SNHLY; CDR2 reads FYNNEI. CDR3 sequence: CASSATTRTGELFF. The CDR3 DNA follows: TGTGCCAGCAGCGCGACGACCCGGACCGGGGAGCTGTTTTTT.

Written as DNA, the CDR3 is TGTGCCACCAGCAGAGGGGGGCGGGCGGCTCGAGAGACCCAGTACTTC. Its translation is CATSRGGRAARETQYF. The rearrangement joins TRBV15 to TRBJ2-5; perhaps TRBD1 as D (6 bases). CDR1 LNHNV and CDR2 YYDKDF come from the germline V gene (reference sequence). V gave up 1 base and J gave up 4 bases, with 16 bases separating them. CDR3 length: 16 residues.

This clonotype was picked up one time. The V call is TRBV29-1, the J call TRBJ1-1; D gene unclear. This CDR3 has 12 residues. CDR1 is SQVTM, CDR2 ANQGSEA, per germline. Between the trimmed V and J ends, which lost 1 base and 11 bases, there was a span of 14 bases. The CDR3 DNA follows: TGCAGCGTTGAAGCATTGGGCGGCCTGGCTTTCTTT. Protein: CSVEALGGLAFF.

This clonotype was found many times. The chain couples TRBV7-8 to TRBJ1-1, with D maybe TRBD1 (6 bases). The CDR3 has 14 amino acids. The ends were cut back, 5 bases at V and 11 bases at J, with 21 bases in the middle. The V gene's germline CDR1 is SGHVS and CDR2 FQNEAQ. CDR3 protein: CASSPSRDTIRAFF. CDR3 sequence (DNA): TGTGCCAGCAGCCCGTCCCGGGACACTATTCGGGCTTTCTTT.

The gene calls are TRBV12-3 or TRBV12-4 and TRBJ1-2; 10 nucleotides agree with TRBD1. CDR3 length equals 12 residues. After removal of 6 bases from V and 14 bases from J, the junction contained 9 bases not matched to a gene. The CDR3 spells CASSNRDRGPTF. The CDR3, as DNA: TGTGCCAGCAGCAACCGGGACAGGGGACCAACCTTC.

This clonotype was seen many times. The rearrangement links TRBV4-1 to TRBJ1-1; 10 bases are a match to TRBD1. The V and J ends lost 5 bases and 5 bases, in that order; junction bases with no gene match: 11. Germline V gives CDR1 MGHRA, CDR2 YSYEKL. The CDR3 covers 16 residues. CDR3 protein: CASSIRDRGLITEAFF. CDR3 in DNA: TGCGCCAGCAGCATAAGGGACAGGGGTTTGATAACTGAAGCTTTCTTT.

This rearrangement joins TRBV2 to TRBJ2-7; D is unclear. Trimming cost V 4 bases and J 6 bases, with 4 bases left between them. This CDR3 region has 10 residues. The germline CDR1 and CDR2 sequences are SNHLY and FYNNEI. CDR3 residues: CASSAPEQYF. Here the CDR3 DNA reads TGTGCCAGCAGTGCCCCCGAGCAGTACTTC.